The rows below give T cell receptor beta chains drawn from one sample of a study of CD8 T cells in Susac syndrome. TCRdb redid the calling of the immunoSEQ multiplex PCR reads with MiXCR, one entry per CDR3 protein. The sample includes under 200,000 distinct CDR3 sequences, 90% to 95% of them seen just once. The sample was CD4+ T cells from PBMCs. These receptors were taken from a human donor in good health. CDR3s include the opening cysteine and the closing phenylalanine or tryptophan.

TRBJ1-1,TRBV29-1,CSVLISTEAFF
TRBJ2-1,TRBV3-1,CASSQGLAGARGFF
TRBJ1-2,TRBV29-1,CSVIWGNNYGYTF
TRBJ2-3,TRBV7-6,CASSPTRGADTQYF
TRBJ2-1,TRBV12-3/TRBV12-4,CASTRGGRAYNEQFF
TRBJ2-6,TRBV29-1,CSVGSSGSSGANVLTF
TRBJ2-5,TRBV18,CASSPILETQYF
TRBJ2-5,TRBV20-1,CSARDPFGQEETQYF
TRBJ1-2,TRBV28,CASSTGTGAVYGYTF
TRBJ1-6,TRBV12-3/TRBV12-4,CASRGWDRVSPLHF
TRBJ2-1,TRBV24-1,CATSVGGVGFSYNEQFF
TRBJ1-1,TRBV29-1,CSQSQGSRTEAFF
TRBJ1-1,TRBV4-3,CASSHGTVNTEAFF
TRBJ1-1,TRBV28,CASSLLDEAFF
TRBJ1-2,TRBV27,CASSPRRGGYTF
TRBJ2-7,TRBV18,CASSASGQDSYEQYF
TRBJ1-1,TRBV19,CASTQGPYTEAFF
TRBJ1-5,TRBV14,CASSLDGLGPQHF
TRBJ1-1,TRBV12-3/TRBV12-4,CASSFSPNTEAFF
TRBJ2-1,TRBV19,CASSISHNEQFF
TRBJ2-5,TRBV2,CASRERDVQETQYF
TRBJ2-5,TRBV5-1,CASSLNYRGRETQYF
TRBJ2-1,TRBV15,CATSRNDRASYNEQFF
TRBJ1-2,TRBV29-1,CSVLTSGTANYGYTF
TRBJ2-7,TRBV3-1,CASSHSGGPYEQYF
TRBJ2-5,TRBV5-4,CASSLGSRMQETQYF
TRBJ2-3,TRBV7-8,CASSLRLAGGPGDTQYF
TRBJ1-5,TRBV29-1,CSVAVGGMGQPQHF
TRBJ2-3,TRBV7-2,CASRLASTDTQYF
TRBJ1-4,TRBV12-3/TRBV12-4,CASSRVQTEKLFF
TRBJ2-1,TRBV12-1,CASRPSFGLAGGEQFF
TRBJ2-2,TRBV3-1,CASSQRPGQNTGELFF
TRBJ2-5,TRBV29-1,CSVDALAQGETQYF
TRBJ2-7,TRBV29-1,CSAGTHRDHEQYF
TRBJ2-7,TRBV20-1,CSAVPGGSYEQYF
TRBJ2-7,TRBV3-1,CASSQALAGRYYEQYF
TRBJ2-7,TRBV5-1,CASSEPGGGEQYF